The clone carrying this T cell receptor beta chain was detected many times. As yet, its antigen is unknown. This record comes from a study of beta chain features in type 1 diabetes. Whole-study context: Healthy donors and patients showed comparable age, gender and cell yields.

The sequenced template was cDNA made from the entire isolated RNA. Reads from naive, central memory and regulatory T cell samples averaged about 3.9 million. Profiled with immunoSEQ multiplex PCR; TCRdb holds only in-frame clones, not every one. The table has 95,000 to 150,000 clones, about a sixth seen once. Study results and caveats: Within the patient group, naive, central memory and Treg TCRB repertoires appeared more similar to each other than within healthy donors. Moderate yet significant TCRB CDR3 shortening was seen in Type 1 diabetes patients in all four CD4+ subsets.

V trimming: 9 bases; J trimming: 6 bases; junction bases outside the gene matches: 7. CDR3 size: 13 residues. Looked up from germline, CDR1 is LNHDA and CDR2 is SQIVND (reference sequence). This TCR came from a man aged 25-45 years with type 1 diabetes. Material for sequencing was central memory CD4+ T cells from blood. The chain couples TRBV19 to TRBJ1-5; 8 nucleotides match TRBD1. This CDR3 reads CASSDRDVQPQHF. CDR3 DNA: TGTGCCAGCTCGGACAGGGATGTTCAGCCCCAGCATTTT. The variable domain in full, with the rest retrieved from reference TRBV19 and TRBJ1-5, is DGGITQSPKYLFRKEGQNVTLSCEQNLNHDAMYWYRQDPGQGLRLIYYSQIVNDFQKGDIAEGYSVSREKKESFPLTVTSAQKNPTAFYLCASSDRDVQPQHFGDGTRLSIL.